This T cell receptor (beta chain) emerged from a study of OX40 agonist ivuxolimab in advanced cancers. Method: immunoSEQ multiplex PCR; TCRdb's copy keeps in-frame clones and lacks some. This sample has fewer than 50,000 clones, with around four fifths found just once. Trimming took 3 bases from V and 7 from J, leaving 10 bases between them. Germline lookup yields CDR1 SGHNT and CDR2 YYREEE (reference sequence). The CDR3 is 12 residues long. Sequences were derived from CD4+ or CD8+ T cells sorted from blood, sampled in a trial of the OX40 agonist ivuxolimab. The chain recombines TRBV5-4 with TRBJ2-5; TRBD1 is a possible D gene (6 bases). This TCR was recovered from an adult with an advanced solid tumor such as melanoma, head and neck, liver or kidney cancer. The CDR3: CASSSEQGTQYF. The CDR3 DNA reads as TGTGCCAGCAGCTCGGAACAGGGGACCCAGTACTTC.